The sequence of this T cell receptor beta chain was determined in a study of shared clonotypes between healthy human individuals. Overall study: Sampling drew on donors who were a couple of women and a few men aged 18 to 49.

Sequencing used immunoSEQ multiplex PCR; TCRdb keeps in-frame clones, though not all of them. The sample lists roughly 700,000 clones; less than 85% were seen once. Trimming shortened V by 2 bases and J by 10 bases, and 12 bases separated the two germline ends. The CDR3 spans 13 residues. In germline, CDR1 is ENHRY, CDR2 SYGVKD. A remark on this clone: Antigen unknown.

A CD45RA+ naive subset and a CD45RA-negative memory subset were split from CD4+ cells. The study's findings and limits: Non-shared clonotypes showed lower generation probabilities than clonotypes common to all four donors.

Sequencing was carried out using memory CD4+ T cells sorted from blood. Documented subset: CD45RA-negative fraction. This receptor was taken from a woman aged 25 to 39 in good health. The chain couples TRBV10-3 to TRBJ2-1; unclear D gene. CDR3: CAISEQEWSEQFF. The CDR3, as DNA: TGTGCCATCAGTGAGCAGGAGTGGAGCGAGCAGTTCTTC.